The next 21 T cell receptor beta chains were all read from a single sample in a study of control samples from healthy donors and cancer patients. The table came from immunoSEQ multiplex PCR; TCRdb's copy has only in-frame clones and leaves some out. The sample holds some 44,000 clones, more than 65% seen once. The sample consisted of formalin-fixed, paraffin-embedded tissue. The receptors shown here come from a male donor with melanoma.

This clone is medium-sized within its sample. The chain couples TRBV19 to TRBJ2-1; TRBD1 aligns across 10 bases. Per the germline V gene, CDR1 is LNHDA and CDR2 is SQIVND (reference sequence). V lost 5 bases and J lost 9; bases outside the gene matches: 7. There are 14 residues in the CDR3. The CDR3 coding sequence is TGTGCCAGTAGTCCTAACCGGGACAGGGGTGAGCAGTTCTTC. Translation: CASSPNRDRGEQFF.

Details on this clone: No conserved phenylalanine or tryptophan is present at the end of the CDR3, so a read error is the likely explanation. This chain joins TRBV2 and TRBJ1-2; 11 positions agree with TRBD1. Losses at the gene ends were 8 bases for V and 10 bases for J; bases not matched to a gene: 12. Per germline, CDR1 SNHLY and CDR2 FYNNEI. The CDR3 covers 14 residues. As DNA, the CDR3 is TGTGCCAGCGGATCAGGACAGGGGGCGGCCGACTACACCTTA. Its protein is CASGSGQGAADYTL.

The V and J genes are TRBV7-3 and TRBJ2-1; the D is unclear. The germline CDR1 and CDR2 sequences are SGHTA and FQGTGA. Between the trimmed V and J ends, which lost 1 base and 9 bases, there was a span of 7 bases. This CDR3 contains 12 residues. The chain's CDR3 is CASSLKKTEQFF. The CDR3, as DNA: TGTGCCAGCAGCTTAAAAAAGACTGAGCAGTTCTTC.

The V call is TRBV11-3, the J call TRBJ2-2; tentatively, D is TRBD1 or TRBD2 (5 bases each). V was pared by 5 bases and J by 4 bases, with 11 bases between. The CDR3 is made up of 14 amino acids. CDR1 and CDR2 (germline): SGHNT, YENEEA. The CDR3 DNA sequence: TGTGCCAGCAGCACCGGTGGGGGCACCGGGGAGCTGTTTTTT. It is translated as CASSTGGGTGELFF.

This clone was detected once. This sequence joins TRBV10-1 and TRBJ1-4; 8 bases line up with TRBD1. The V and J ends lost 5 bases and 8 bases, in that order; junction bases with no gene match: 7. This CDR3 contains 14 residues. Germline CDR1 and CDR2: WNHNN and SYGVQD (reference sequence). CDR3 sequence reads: CASSSDRGGEKLFF. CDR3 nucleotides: TGCGCCAGCAGTTCCGACAGGGGAGGGGAAAAACTGTTTTTT.

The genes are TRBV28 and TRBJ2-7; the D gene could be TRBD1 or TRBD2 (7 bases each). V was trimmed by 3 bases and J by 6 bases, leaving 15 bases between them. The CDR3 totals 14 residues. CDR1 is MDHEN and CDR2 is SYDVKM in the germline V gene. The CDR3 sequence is CASSFPGEGAEQYF. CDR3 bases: TGTGCCAGCAGTTTTCCCGGGGAGGGGGCCGAGCAGTACTTC.

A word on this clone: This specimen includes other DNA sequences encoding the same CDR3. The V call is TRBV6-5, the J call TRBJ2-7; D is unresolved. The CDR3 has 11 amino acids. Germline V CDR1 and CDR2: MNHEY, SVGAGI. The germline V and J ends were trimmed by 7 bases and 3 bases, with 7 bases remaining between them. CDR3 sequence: CASTSGYEQYF. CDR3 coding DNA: TGTGCCAGCACATCGGGCTACGAGCAGTACTTC.

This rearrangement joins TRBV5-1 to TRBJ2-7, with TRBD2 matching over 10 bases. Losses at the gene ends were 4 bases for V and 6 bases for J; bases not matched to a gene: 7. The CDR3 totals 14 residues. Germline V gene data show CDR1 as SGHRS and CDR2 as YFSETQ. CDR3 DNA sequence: TGCGCCAGCAGCCCCCTAGCGGGAGTGGTCGAGCAGTACTTC. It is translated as CASSPLAGVVEQYF.

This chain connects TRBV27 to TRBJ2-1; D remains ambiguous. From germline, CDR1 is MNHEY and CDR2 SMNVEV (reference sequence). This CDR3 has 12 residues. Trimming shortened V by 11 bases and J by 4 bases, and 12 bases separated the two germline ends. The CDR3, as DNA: TGTGCCGCCCGGACGCCATACAATGAGCAGTTCTTC. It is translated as CAARTPYNEQFF.

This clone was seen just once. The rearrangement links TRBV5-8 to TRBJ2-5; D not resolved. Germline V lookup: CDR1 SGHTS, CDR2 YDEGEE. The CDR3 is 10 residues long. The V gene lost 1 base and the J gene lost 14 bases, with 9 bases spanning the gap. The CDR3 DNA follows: TGTGCCAGCAGCTTGATGGCCACCTACTTC. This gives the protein CASSLMATYF.

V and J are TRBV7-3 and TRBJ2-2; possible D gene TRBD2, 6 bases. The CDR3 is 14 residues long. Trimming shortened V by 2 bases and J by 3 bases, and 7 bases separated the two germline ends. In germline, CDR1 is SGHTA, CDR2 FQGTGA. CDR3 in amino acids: CASSLSGDTGELFF. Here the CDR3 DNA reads TGTGCCAGCAGCTTATCGGGAGACACCGGGGAGCTGTTTTTT.

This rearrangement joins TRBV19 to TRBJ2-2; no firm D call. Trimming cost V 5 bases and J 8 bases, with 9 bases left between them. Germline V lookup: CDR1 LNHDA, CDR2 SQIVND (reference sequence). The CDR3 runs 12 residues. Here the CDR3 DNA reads TGTGCCAGTAGTCCCTTCTGGGGGGAGCTGTTTTTT. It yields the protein CASSPFWGELFF.

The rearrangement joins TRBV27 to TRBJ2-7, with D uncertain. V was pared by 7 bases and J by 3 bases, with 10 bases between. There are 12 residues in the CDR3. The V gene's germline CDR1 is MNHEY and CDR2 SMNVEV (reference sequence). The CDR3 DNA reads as TGTGCCAGCATCTCGAGACTCTACGAGCAGTACTTC. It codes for CASISRLYEQYF.

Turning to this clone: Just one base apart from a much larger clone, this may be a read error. CDR3 DNA sequence: TGTACCAGCAGCGAGTCCGGGACCCAGTACTTC. This sequence encodes CTSSESGTQYF. The V call is TRBV9, the J call TRBJ2-5, with D unclear. The germline V gene encodes CDR1 SGDLS and CDR2 YYNGEE. The CDR3 covers 11 residues. Drawing the rest from reference TRBV9 and TRBJ2-5, the complete variable domain is DSGVTQTPKHLITATGQRVTLRCSPRSGDLSVYWYQQSLDQGLQFLIQYYNGEERAKGNILERFSAQQFPDLHSELNLSSLELGDSALYFCTSSESGTQYFGPGTRLLVL.

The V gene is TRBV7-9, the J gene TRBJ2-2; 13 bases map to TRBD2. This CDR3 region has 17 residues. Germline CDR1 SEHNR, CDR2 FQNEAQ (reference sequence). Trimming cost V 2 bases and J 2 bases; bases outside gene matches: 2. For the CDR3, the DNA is TGTGCCAGCAGCTTAAGACTAGCGGGAGGAAACACCGGGGAGCTGTTTTTT. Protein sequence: CASSLRLAGGNTGELFF.

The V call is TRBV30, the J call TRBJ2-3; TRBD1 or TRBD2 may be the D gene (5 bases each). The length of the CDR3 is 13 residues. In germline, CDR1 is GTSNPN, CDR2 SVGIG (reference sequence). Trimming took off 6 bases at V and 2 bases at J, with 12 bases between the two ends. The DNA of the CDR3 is TGTGCCTGTTCTGGGGGAGACACAGATACGCAGTATTTT. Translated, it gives CACSGGDTDTQYF.

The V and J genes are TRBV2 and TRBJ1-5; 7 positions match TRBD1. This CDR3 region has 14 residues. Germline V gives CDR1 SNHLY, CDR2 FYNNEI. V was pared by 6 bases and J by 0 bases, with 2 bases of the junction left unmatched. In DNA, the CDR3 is TGTGCCAGCAGGACAGGGCCTAGCAATCAGCCCCAGCATTTT. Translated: CASRTGPSNQPQHF.

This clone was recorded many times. This chain's CDR3 is CASSSAGGKETQYF. The CDR3 DNA reads as TGTGCCAGCAGCTCAGCGGGGGGAAAAGAGACCCAGTACTTC. This chain connects TRBV7-2 to TRBJ2-5; TRBD2 matches at 9 bases. The CDR3 runs 14 residues. The J segment lost 3 bases and the V segment lost 4 bases, leaving 3 bases of the junction unmatched. Germline assignment: CDR1 SGHTA and CDR2 FQGNSA. The full variable domain, rest sourced from reference TRBV7-2 and TRBJ2-5, is GAGVSQSPSNKVTEKGKDVELRCDPISGHTALYWYRQSLGQGLEFLIYFQGNSAPDKSGLPSDRFSAERTGGSVSTLTIQRTQQEDSAVYLCASSSAGGKETQYFGPGTRLLVL.

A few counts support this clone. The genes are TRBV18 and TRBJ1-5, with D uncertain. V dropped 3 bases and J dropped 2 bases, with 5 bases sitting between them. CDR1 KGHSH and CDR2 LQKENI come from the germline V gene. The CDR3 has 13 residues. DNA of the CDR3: TGTGCCAGCTCACCCGCCCGCAATCAGCCCCAGCATTTT. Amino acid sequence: CASSPARNQPQHF.

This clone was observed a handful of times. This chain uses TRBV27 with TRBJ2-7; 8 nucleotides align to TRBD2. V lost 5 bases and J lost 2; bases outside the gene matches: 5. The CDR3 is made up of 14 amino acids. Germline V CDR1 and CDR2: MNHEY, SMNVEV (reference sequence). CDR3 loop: CASSVSGNPYEQYF. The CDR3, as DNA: TGTGCCAGCAGTGTTAGCGGGAACCCCTACGAGCAGTACTTC.

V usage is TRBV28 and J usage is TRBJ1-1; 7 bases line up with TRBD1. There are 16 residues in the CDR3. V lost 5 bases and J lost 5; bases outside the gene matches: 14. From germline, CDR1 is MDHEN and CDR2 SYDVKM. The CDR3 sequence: CASSGQVKVGNTEAFF. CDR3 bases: TGTGCCAGCAGTGGACAGGTGAAGGTGGGGAATACTGAAGCTTTCTTT.